A selection of T cell receptor beta chains follows, all from one sample in a study of shared clonotypes between healthy human individuals. The assay was immunoSEQ multiplex PCR, and TCRdb's table has in-frame clones only and misses some. The sample consists of fewer than 1.6 million clones, approximately 98.5% of them appearing once. The material sequenced was naive CD4+ T cells sorted from blood. Receptors were obtained from a man younger than 40 in good health. CDR3s include the opening cysteine and the closing phenylalanine or tryptophan. A D gene is named only where the DNA matches it firmly. Clone size appears in some rows only: once, few, many, or a class for an expanded clone.

>-|-|TRBV18|TRBJ2-7
TGTGCCAGCTCACCACTGTATTGGGAATTGGGGGAGCAGTACTTC
CASSPLYWELGEQYF
>-|-|TRBV18|TRBJ2-2
TGTGCCAGCTCACCGACTCGACGGCGGGAGAACACCGGGGAGCTGTTTTTT
CASSPTRRRENTGELFF
>-|-|TRBV7-9|TRBJ2-7
TGTGCCAGCAGCTTAGCGTCTCATCCACTGCTCCTATACTTC
CASSLASHPLLLYF
>-|-|TRBV18|TRBJ2-1
TGTGCCAGCTCACCAACCAGCTCTTACAATGAGCAGTTCTTC
CASSPTSSYNEQFF
>-|once|TRBV7-9|TRBJ2-1
TGTGCCAGCAGCTTAGTAGGCATTGTAAGTAGTGCGCACAATGAGCAGTTCTTC
CASSLVGIVSSAHNEQFF
>-|-|TRBV9|TRBJ2-1
TGTGCCAGCAGCGTAGGCCTCCCCTCCTACAATGAGCAGTTCTTC
CASSVGLPSYNEQFF
>-|-|TRBV7-9|TRBJ2-1
TGTGCCAGCAGCTTGGCCGGAGGCAATGAGCAGTTCTTC
CASSLAGGNEQFF
>TRBD1|once|TRBV11-2|TRBJ2-7
TGTGCCAGCAGCACGGACAGGGGGGTCTACGAGCAGTACTTC
CASSTDRGVYEQYF
>TRBD1|-|TRBV5-4|TRBJ1-1
TGTGCCAGCAGCTTGGCCGACAGGGGGCTCACTGAAGCTTTCTTT
CASSLADRGLTEAFF
>TRBD2|-|TRBV19|TRBJ2-7
TGTGCCAGTAGTACCCGGACTAGCGGGAGTTACGAGCAGTACTTC
CASSTRTSGSYEQYF
>TRBD2|-|TRBV5-6|TRBJ2-5
TGTGCCAGCAGCCACGCAGCGGGGAGGGTAACGGAGACCCAGTACTTC
CASSHAAGRVTETQYF
>-|-|TRBV18|TRBJ2-3
TGTGCCAGCTCACCCCTACCATGGGATAATACAGATACGCAGTATTTT
CASSPLPWDNTDTQYF
>-|-|TRBV5-1|TRBJ2-5
TGCGCCAGCAGCTTAATGGAGGAGACCCAGTACTTC
CASSLMEETQYF
>-|-|TRBV7-6|TRBJ2-1
TGTGCCAGCAGCCCCGGGACGTTACTCTACAATGAGCAGTTCTTC
CASSPGTLLYNEQFF
>-|-|TRBV2|TRBJ2-1
TGTGCCAGCAAACTTAACTTTCGCTCCTACAATGAGCAGTTCTTC
CASKLNFRSYNEQFF
>-|-|TRBV15|TRBJ2-5
TGTGCCACCAGCGTGGGAACGTACCAAGAGACCCAGTACTTC
CATSVGTYQETQYF
>-|-|TRBV6-1|TRBJ1-1
TGTGCCAGCAGTGAACGGTGGGGAGTGAACACTGAAGCTTTCTTT
CASSERWGVNTEAFF
>-|-|TRBV7-9|TRBJ1-2
TGTGCCAGCAGCTTAGACCGGGGACTCTATGGCTACACCTTC
CASSLDRGLYGYTF
>TRBD2|-|TRBV29-1|TRBJ2-1
TGCAGCGCCACTAGCGGGGCGGTGGGTGAGCAGTTCTTC
CSATSGAVGEQFF
>TRBD1|-|TRBV23-1|TRBJ2-5
TGCGCCAGCAGTCATTGTGACAGGGGTCCCTCACAAGAGACCCAGTACTTC
CASSHCDRGPSQETQYF
>TRBD2|-|TRBV11-2|TRBJ2-7
TGTGCCAGCAGCTTAGATCGGGGGGGGTTCTACTCCTACGAGCAGTACTTC
CASSLDRGGFYSYEQYF
>TRBD1|-|TRBV19|TRBJ2-7
TGTGCCAGTAGTATGGGACAGCCCTACGAGCAGTACTTC
CASSMGQPYEQYF
>TRBD2|-|TRBV29-1|TRBJ2-1
TGCAGCGTTCCGGCTAGCGGGAGTAAGTTGGGCTCCTACAATGAGCAGTTCTTC
CSVPASGSKLGSYNEQFF
>TRBD2|-|TRBV27|TRBJ2-1
TGTGCCAGCAGTATCGCCGGGACTAGTTCAAAGAATGAGCAGTTCTTC
CASSIAGTSSKNEQFF
>TRBD1|-|TRBV18|TRBJ2-3
TGTGCCAGCTCATCCAACAGGGGTGATACGCAGTATTTT
CASSSNRGDTQYF
>TRBD2|-|TRBV2|TRBJ2-2
TGTGCCAGCATAAGGACTAGCGGGAACACCGGGGAGCTGTTTTTT
CASIRTSGNTGELFF
>TRBD1|-|TRBV6-1|TRBJ1-3
TGTGCCAGCGGGGACAGAGCCTCTGGAAACACCATATATTTT
CASGDRASGNTIYF
>TRBD1|-|TRBV11-2|TRBJ2-2
TGTGCCAGCAGCTTAGAAGCAGGGGGCGGATTAAAAAGAACCGGGGAGCTGTTTTTT
CASSLEAGGGLKRTGELFF
>TRBD2|-|TRBV13|TRBJ2-7
TGTGCCAGCAGCTTCAATAGCGGGGCAACCTACGAGCAGTACTTC
CASSFNSGATYEQYF
>-|-|TRBV7-9|TRBJ1-1
TGTGCCAGCAGCTTATCGGCGGCTGAGAAAGCTTTCTTT
CASSLSAAEKAFF
>-|-|TRBV28|TRBJ2-7
TGTGCCAGCAGTCCATTCCTGGACTGGGGACGTACGAACGAGCAGTACTTC
CASSPFLDWGRTNEQYF
>-|-|TRBV7-3|TRBJ2-2
TGTGCCAGCAGCTTAGTACAGTACACCGGGGAGCTGTTTTTT
CASSLVQYTGELFF
>-|-|TRBV19|TRBJ1-5
TGTGCCAGTAGTATGGATAGGGGACGAGGCAATCAGCCCCAGCATTTT
CASSMDRGRGNQPQHF
>TRBD1|-|TRBV10-3|TRBJ1-2
TGTGCCATCAGTGAGCAGGGACAGGGAACCTACTATGGCTACACCTTC
CAISEQGQGTYYGYTF
>-|-|TRBV5-1|TRBJ2-2
TGCGCCAGCAGCCCGGCCGGGGCAGGGGAGCTGTTTTTT
CASSPAGAGELFF
>-|-|TRBV6-5|TRBJ1-1
TGTGCCAGCAGTTTACGGGTGGGGAGGGAGAACACTGAAGCTTTCTTT
CASSLRVGRENTEAFF
>TRBD2|few|TRBV7-8|TRBJ2-7
TGTGCCAGCAGCTCGGGAGGTAGGGAGCAGTACTTC
CASSSGGREQYF
>-|-|TRBV5-1|TRBJ1-3
TGCGCCAGCAGCCTCGGTAGGCGAAGCTCTGGAAACACCATATATTTT
CASSLGRRSSGNTIYF
>-|once|TRBV28|TRBJ2-1
TGTGCCAGCAGTTTAATAACAGTTTCCTACAATGAGCAGTTCTTC
CASSLITVSYNEQFF
>-|-|TRBV4-1|TRBJ2-1
TGCGCCAGCAGCCAAGGAGACATAAGGGATGAGCAGTTCTTC
CASSQGDIRDEQFF
>-|-|TRBV9|TRBJ2-7
TGTGCCAGCAGCGTTCTTAGTCGGTCCTACGAGCAGTACTTC
CASSVLSRSYEQYF
>TRBD1|-|TRBV13|TRBJ1-2
TGTGCCAGCAGCAGGACAGGACCCTACTATGGCTACACCTTC
CASSRTGPYYGYTF
>TRBD1|once|TRBV7-9|TRBJ1-4
TGTGCCAGCAGCTTAGACAGGGGCGCAGGGGAAAAACTGTTTTTT
CASSLDRGAGEKLFF
>TRBD1|-|TRBV9|TRBJ1-2
TGTGCCAGCAGCGTAGGGGACAGGGTTCCTACCTATGGCTACACCTTC
CASSVGDRVPTYGYTF
>TRBD2|-|TRBV6-1|TRBJ2-5
TGTGCCAGCAGTGATACGATAGCGGGTCCCTCGCAAGAGACCCAGTACTTC
CASSDTIAGPSQETQYF
>-|-|TRBV6-6|TRBJ1-1
TGTGCCAGCGCGCCTCGCACTGAAGCTTTCTTT
CASAPRTEAFF
>-|once|TRBV7-2|TRBJ1-2
TGTGCCAGCAGTCGGGACTATGGCTACACCTTC
CASSRDYGYTF
>-|-|TRBV7-9|TRBJ2-7
TGTGCCAGCAGTTCTCCCTTTCGAGGCTCCTACGAGCAGTACTTC
CASSSPFRGSYEQYF
>-|-|TRBV6-1|TRBJ1-2
TGTGCCAGCAGCCTTTCGACAGCCCTAGGGTATGGCTACACCTTC
CASSLSTALGYGYTF
>TRBD1|-|TRBV27|TRBJ2-1
TGTGCCAGCACGGGCCTCAGGGGGCGCAGGGATGAGCAGTTCTTC
CASTGLRGRRDEQFF
>TRBD1|-|TRBV28|TRBJ2-1
TGTGCCAGCAGTTTAAGACAGGGGGTCTACAATGAGCAGTTCTTC
CASSLRQGVYNEQFF
>-|-|TRBV11-3|TRBJ2-1
TGTGCCAGCAGCTTAGCACGGGGCCATGAGCAGTTCTTC
CASSLARGHEQFF
>-|-|TRBV28|TRBJ1-4
TGTGCCAGCCAACAGGGCGGAAATGAAAAACTGTTTTTT
CASQQGGNEKLFF
>-|-|TRBV14|TRBJ2-1
TGTGCCAGCAGCCAGGGACTTTACAATGAGCAGTTCTTC
CASSQGLYNEQFF
>TRBD1|-|TRBV6-1|TRBJ2-3
TGTGCCAGCAGTGGCGGGACAGGGGTGGTAGATACGCAGTATTTT
CASSGGTGVVDTQYF
>TRBD2|-|TRBV28|TRBJ2-3
TGTGCCAGCAGTGCTTGGGAACCCGGGAGGCCAGATACGCAGTATTTT
CASSAWEPGRPDTQYF
>-|-|TRBV10-3|TRBJ2-3
TGTGCCATCAGTGAGTCAGGCCCGAGGACAGATACGCAGTATTTT
CAISESGPRTDTQYF
>-|-|TRBV4-3|TRBJ2-1
TGCGCCAGCAGCCAAGAAGGGTTATCCTACAATGAGCAGTTCTTC
CASSQEGLSYNEQFF
>-|-|TRBV28|TRBJ2-3
TGTGCCACATCAAGATCTGCAAGATATACGCAGTATTTT
CATSRSARYTQYF
>-|-|TRBV7-9|TRBJ1-2
TGTGCCAGCAGCTTAGCGGGGACACCCGCAGGGGGCTACACCTTC
CASSLAGTPAGGYTF